Presented here are 5 T cell receptor beta chains from one specimen sequenced in a study of CD8+ T cells in alopecia areata. Treatment described: oral pan-JAK inhibitor, 5-10 mg twice daily. Extracted RNA was reverse transcribed into cDNA, the sequencing template. Sequenced by immunoSEQ multiplex PCR; TCRdb stores in-frame clones only, minus some. There are around 180,000 clones in the sample; about three fifths occur only once, and under 1.5% lies in the top ten. Sequenced here: CD4+ T cells sorted from blood, sampled between weeks 49 and 50, from a patient treated with tofacitinib. The receptors here all came from a human donor with alopecia areata.

In DNA, the CDR3 is TGTGCCAGCAGTGTAGGGGCACCCCTCCACTTT. This translates into CASSVGAPLHF. The genes are TRBV2 and TRBJ1-6; D may be TRBD1 (5 bases). V was clipped by 4 bases and J by 11 bases, with 6 bases between them. This CDR3 has 11 residues. CDR1 and CDR2 (germline): SNHLY, FYNNEI. Full variable domain (missing parts from reference TRBV2 and TRBJ1-6): EPEVTQTPSHQVTQMGQEVILRCVPISNHLYFYWYRQILGQKVEFLVSFYNNEISEKSEIFDDQFSVERPDGSNFTLKIRSTKLEDSAMYFCASSVGAPLHFGNGTRLTVT.

The chain combines TRBV30 with TRBJ1-1; D gene uncertain. CDR3 length: 12 residues. The V end lost 4 bases, the J end lost 4 bases, and 10 bases lay between the germline ends. Per germline, CDR1 GTSNPN and CDR2 SVGIG (reference sequence). This chain's CDR3 is CAWIGVSTEAFF. CDR3 DNA: TGTGCCTGGATAGGAGTGAGCACTGAAGCTTTCTTT.

This clone has more than one count but fewer than ten. The rearrangement uses TRBV7-2 and TRBJ2-5; D remains ambiguous. This CDR3 is built from 13 residues. CDR1 and CDR2 from the germline V gene are SGHTA and FQGNSA. V was trimmed by 2 bases and J by 5 bases, leaving 9 bases between them. The CDR3 DNA follows: TGTGCCAGCAGCTTACACATAGGGGAGACCCAGTACTTC. This encodes CASSLHIGETQYF.

In DNA form, the CDR3 reads TGTGCCAGCAGCCAAGAGCGGACTAGCGGACAGCAGTTCTTC. Translating gives CASSQERTSGQQFF. This rearrangement joins TRBV4-2 to TRBJ2-1, with TRBD2 matching over 10 bases. Germline lookup yields CDR1 LGHNA and CDR2 YNFKEQ. Trimming cost V 0 bases and J 11 bases; bases outside gene matches: 4. The CDR3 extends over 14 amino acids.

The V and J genes are TRBV30 and TRBJ1-1; D not certain. From germline, CDR1 is GTSNPN and CDR2 SVGIG (reference sequence). V was clipped by 0 bases and J by 1 base, with 9 bases between them. This CDR3 is 14 amino acids long. The CDR3 loop is CAWSVAGSNTEAFF. CDR3 in DNA: TGTGCCTGGAGTGTGGCAGGCTCGAACACTGAAGCTTTCTTT.